This T cell receptor (beta chain) originates from a study of identical twins. Overall study findings and caveats: Fewer insertions marked abundant cord blood beta clonotypes; young adult naive trended weakly, memory not at all.

This clonotype was seen more than once but under ten times. Its antigen is unknown. CDR3 length: 15 residues. V shed 2 bases and J 0 bases; nucleotides not matched to a gene: 2. Germline V gene sequence: CDR1 LGHNA, CDR2 YNFKEQ. TCRdb re-called the 5' RACE reads through MiXCR, storing one row per CDR3 protein. The table lists around 470,000 distinct CDR3 sequences, approximately 15% of them singletons. The sample also formed part of further work on yellow fever vaccine responses in identical twins.

Material: CD4+ T cells sorted from blood. J is TRBJ2-5 and V is TRBV4-2; 8 nucleotides agree with TRBD2. The TCR sequence derives from a woman aged 18-29 years in good health. The CDR3 loop reads CASSQISGDQETQYF. The DNA for the CDR3 is TGTGCCAGCAGCCAAATTAGCGGGGACCAAGAGACCCAGTACTTC.